The entry below describes one TCR beta chain. TCRdb reprocessed the 5' RACE reads with MiXCR, giving one entry per CDR3 protein. In the table there are 110,000 to 150,000 distinct CDR3 sequences, 25% of which are singletons. The CDR3 covers 16 residues. Looked up from germline, CDR1 is MNHEY and CDR2 is SMNVEV (reference sequence). The V end was cut by 2 bases, the J end by 6 bases, with 18 bases between. These data belong to a study of T-cell memory formation after mild COVID-19. The source of this sequence is an adult woman who had mild COVID-19 (a few samples of this study predate the infection). Cell type and time point are not known. The sequenced sample was PBMCs or a T cell subset sorted from them (not recorded which). The J gene is TRBJ2-3, the V gene TRBV27, with D possibly being TRBD1 (6 bases). The DNA for the CDR3 is TGTGCCAGCAGTTTACGGTCGTTGTCAGGGGCGGATACGCAGTATTTT. Its translation is CASSLRSLSGADTQYF.